The 30 T cell receptor beta chains below were found in one sample sequenced in a study of CD4 and CD8 cells across lung adenocarcinoma regions. From the PCR reads, TCRdb called clonotypes with MiXCR, one entry per CDR3 protein. The table has about 12,000 distinct CDR3 sequences, about half seen once. The specimen sequenced was CD8+ T cells from the margin of a lung tumor. The receptors originated from a male donor with lung adenocarcinoma. The CD4 and CD8 labels of this study may be unreliable.

The chain carries TRBV6-1 and TRBJ2-1, with 9 nucleotides matching TRBD1. Germline V lookup: CDR1 MNHNS, CDR2 SASEGT. With 9 bases clipped from V and 1 base from J, the junction kept 4 bases outside the gene matches. CDR3 length: 14 residues. In nucleotides, the CDR3 is TGTGCCAGTAGGGGGACAGGGTCCTACAATGAGCAGTTCTTC. Amino acid sequence: CASRGTGSYNEQFF.

V gene TRBV27 combines with J gene TRBJ1-4, with no clear D. Per germline, CDR1 MNHEY and CDR2 SMNVEV (reference sequence). The V end lost 5 bases, the J end lost 8 bases, and 12 bases lay between the germline ends. The CDR3 length is 13 residues. The CDR3 nucleotides are TGTGCCAGCAGTCCGCGGACGGTGGAAAAACTGTTTTTT. This encodes CASSPRTVEKLFF.

The rearrangement joins TRBV6-1 to TRBJ2-7; the match to TRBD2 covers 8 bases. Unmatched junction bases numbered 6, after V lost 6 bases and J lost 2 bases. CDR1 and CDR2 (germline): MNHNS, SASEGT. The CDR3 contains 14 residues. The chain's CDR3 is CASRPAGETYEQYF. CDR3 DNA: TGTGCCAGCAGGCCAGCGGGAGAAACCTACGAGCAGTACTTC.

This rearrangement joins TRBV6-1 to TRBJ2-3, with D perhaps assigned TRBD1 or TRBD2 (5 bases each). Germline CDR1 is MNHNS and CDR2 is SASEGT. The CDR3 totals 14 residues. Trimming cost V 7 bases and J 1 base, with 12 bases left between them. CDR3 DNA: TGTGCCAGCACGGGGCTGTGGGGCACAGATACGCAGTATTTT. Protein sequence: CASTGLWGTDTQYF.

The chain combines TRBV5-5 with TRBJ2-7, with 10 bases aligning to TRBD1. Germline V gene data show CDR1 as SGHKS and CDR2 as YYEKEE (reference sequence). The CDR3 contains 15 residues. Losses at the gene ends were 3 bases for V and 5 bases for J; bases not matched to a gene: 8. The CDR3 region is CASSSTGGLNHEQYF. CDR3 coding DNA: TGTGCCAGCAGCTCGACAGGGGGCCTCAACCACGAGCAGTACTTC.

This chain uses TRBV6-1 with TRBJ2-4, with a weak D call TRBD2 (6 bases). The assigned J gene may be wrong: the sequence end matches TRBJ2-5 better. Germline lookup yields CDR1 MNHNS and CDR2 SASEGT. CDR3 size: 15 residues. Here the CDR3 DNA reads TGTGCCAGCAGGTTCGCGGGGCGTGAGCGAAAGACCCAGTACTTC. Translated: CASRFAGRERKTQYF.

The chain combines TRBV5-1 with TRBJ2-1; weak D call: TRBD2 (6 bases). V gave up 0 bases and J gave up 13 bases, with 17 bases separating them. CDR3 size: 14 residues. CDR1 is SGHRS and CDR2 is YFSETQ in the germline V gene. The CDR3 DNA sequence: TGCGCCAGCAGCTTGGCCACGGGAGTGGAGACCCAGTTCTTC. It yields the protein CASSLATGVETQFF.

There are many counts of this clonotype. This chain connects TRBV6-5 to TRBJ2-6; D is ambiguous. CDR1 and CDR2 (germline): MNHEY, SVGAGI. Trimming stripped 0 bases from V and 0 bases from J, with 6 bases between. There are 16 residues in the CDR3. The CDR3 region has the DNA TGTGCCAGCAGTTACTCGCAGTCCTCTGGGGCCAACGTCCTGACTTTC. Encoded protein: CASSYSQSSGANVLTF.

This clonotype was seen at least ten times. The chain employs TRBV6-5 and TRBJ1-5; TRBD1 matches 11 bases. This CDR3 has 18 residues. Germline CDR1 reads MNHEY; CDR2 reads SVGAGI. V lost 4 bases, J lost 0 bases, and 8 bases stayed unmatched. CDR3 nucleotides: TGTGCCAGCAGTTCCGGACAGGGGGCTCCGATTAGCAATCAGCCCCAGCATTTT. The encoded protein is CASSSGQGAPISNQPQHF.

In its sample, this clonotype was seen many times. This chain joins TRBV19 and TRBJ2-3, with a tentative D call TRBD2 (6 bases). The CDR3 is 16 amino acids. Germline V gene data show CDR1 as LNHDA and CDR2 as SQIVND (reference sequence). Trimming pared 6 bases from V and 0 bases from J, leaving 16 bases between. The CDR3 DNA is TGTGCCAGTAGCCCGCCTAGCGCTAAGAGCACAGATACGCAGTATTTT. Protein sequence: CASSPPSAKSTDTQYF.

This chain joins TRBV11-2 and TRBJ2-1; D gene unclear. There are 15 residues in the CDR3. V lost 5 bases to trimming and J lost 0 bases, with 11 bases between them. The germline gives CDR1 SGHAT, CDR2 FQNNGV. DNA for the CDR3: TGTGCCAGCAGCCCCGGCCCTGGCTCCTACAATGAGCAGTTCTTC. This sequence encodes CASSPGPGSYNEQFF.

V gene TRBV6-1 combines with J gene TRBJ1-6, with 9 bases matching TRBD1. From germline, CDR1 is MNHNS and CDR2 SASEGT. The CDR3 spans 15 residues. V was pared by 6 bases and J by 9 bases, with 9 bases of the junction left unmatched. The CDR3 DNA follows: TGTGCCAGCAGAATGGGACAGGGTCTTCCTTCACCCCTCCACTTT. It yields the protein CASRMGQGLPSPLHF.

This clonotype appeared a few times. This sequence joins TRBV7-2 and TRBJ1-4; weak D call: TRBD1 (5 bases). V was trimmed by 2 bases and J by 2 bases, leaving 9 bases between them. In germline, CDR1 is SGHTA, CDR2 FQGNSA. The CDR3 sequence is 15 residues long. In DNA form, the CDR3 reads TGTGCCAGCAGCTTAACAGGCCCTACTAATGAAAAACTGTTTTTT. This codes for CASSLTGPTNEKLFF.

The V and J genes are TRBV12-3 or TRBV12-4 and TRBJ2-5; a possible D gene is TRBD1 (5 bases). The V end was cut by 6 bases, the J end by 3 bases, with 11 bases between. The CDR3 has 13 amino acids. This chain's CDR3 is CASSSRVKETQYF. DNA of the CDR3: TGTGCCAGCAGCAGCAGGGTTAAAGAGACCCAGTACTTC.

As for this clonotype: Its ends do not fully match the called genes, so a read error is possible. The rearrangement joins TRBV7-8 to TRBJ2-3, with D possibly TRBD2 on 7 matching bases. Germline CDR1 is SGHVS and CDR2 is FQNEAQ. The CDR3 covers 15 residues. CDR3 in DNA: TGTGCCAGGGGCTTCGGGGGGCGGAACCAAGATACGCAGTATTTC. It codes for CARGFGGRNQDTQYF.

J is TRBJ1-4 and V is TRBV6-5; D remains ambiguous. Trimming took off 4 bases at V and 8 bases at J, with 20 bases between the two ends. This CDR3 contains 16 residues. Germline V lookup: CDR1 MNHEY, CDR2 SVGAGI. CDR3 in DNA: TGTGCCAGCAGTTCCCGCGGGCCCAATGTTCGGGAAAAACTGTTTTTT. Protein product: CASSSRGPNVREKLFF.

This clonotype was seen at least ten times. The genes are TRBV7-3 and TRBJ2-1; 7 bases match TRBD2. Germline CDR1 SGHTA, CDR2 FQGTGA. The CDR3 is made up of 16 amino acids. The V segment lost 4 bases and the J segment 6 bases; nucleotides outside the gene matches: 12. CDR3 nucleotide sequence: TGTGCCAGCAGCTCCTCCGGGACTAAGGCCTTCAATGAGCAGTTCTTC. It yields the protein CASSSSGTKAFNEQFF.

This clonotype has a count of ten or more. The chain links TRBV27 to TRBJ1-6; 12 bases are a match to TRBD1. CDR3 size: 15 residues. Per germline, CDR1 MNHEY and CDR2 SMNVEV (reference sequence). The trim removed 4 bases at V and 9 bases at J, leaving 4 bases unmatched. In DNA form, the CDR3 reads TGTGCCAGCAGTTGGGGACAGGGGGCGCGTTCACCCCTCCACTTT. The encoded protein is CASSWGQGARSPLHF.

As to this clonotype: The CDR3 does not close with the conserved phenylalanine or tryptophan, likely indicating a read error. The DNA is omitted, as the CDR3 cannot be located on it reliably, and the CDR3 follows TCRdb's listing. The V gene is TRBV10-2, the J gene TRBJ2-5; whether TRBD1, the table's D call, matches the DNA was not checked. The CDR3 has 15 residues if both end residues are counted. Per germline, CDR1 WSHSY and CDR2 SAAADI. The CDR3 protein is CASSELGKGNGCQHV.

The CDR3 is CASSGAGLGAKDTQYF. CDR3 coding DNA: TGTGCCAGCAGTGGGGCGGGGCTGGGAGCCAAAGATACGCAGTACTTC. This sequence joins TRBV6-1 and TRBJ2-4; TRBD2 is a possible D gene (6 bases). V was pared by 4 bases and J by 13 bases, with 26 bases between. Looked up from germline, CDR1 is MNHNS and CDR2 is SASEGT. The length of the CDR3 is 16 residues.

The V and J genes are TRBV11-2 and TRBJ2-3; possible D gene TRBD2, 7 bases. The J call may be wrong; the DNA end is better matched by TRBJ2-7. Germline V gene sequence: CDR1 SGHAT, CDR2 FQNNGV. CDR3 length: 16 residues. The CDR3 sequence is CASRVGGRGAKNTQYF. The DNA of the CDR3 is TGTGCCAGCCGCGTCGGGGGGCGGGGAGCCAAAAACACGCAGTACTTC.

The rearrangement joins TRBV6-1 to TRBJ2-2, with D uncertain. The CDR3 sequence is 16 residues long. V lost 6 bases to trimming and J lost 10 bases, with 24 bases between them. Germline V gene sequence: CDR1 MNHNS, CDR2 SASEGT. CDR3 sequence (DNA): TGTGCCAGCAGGGACGAGAACTCACGCTCCTACGAGGAGCTGTTTTTT. Its protein product is CASRDENSRSYEELFF.

This clonotype appeared a single time. An end of the junction does not agree with germline; a read error may underlie this. The V gene is TRBV10-3, the J gene TRBJ2-5, with TRBD2 matching over 9 bases. The length of the CDR3 is 14 residues. Germline loops: CDR1 ENHRY, CDR2 SYGVKD. CDR3 residues: CAGSGGWGTETQYF. The CDR3 bases are TGTGCGGGGAGCGGGGGGTGGGGCACAGAGACGCAGTACTTC.

On this clonotype itself: At one end, the junction sequence differs from germline, possibly due to a read error. The rearrangement links TRBV6-1 to TRBJ2-5; the D gene could be TRBD1 or TRBD2 (6 bases each). The germline CDR1 and CDR2 sequences are MNHNS and SASEGT. The CDR3 length is 16 residues. CDR3 DNA: TGTGCCAGCGTGGGGCTAGGGGGAGGCGACACAGAGACGCAGTACTTC. This codes for CASVGLGGGDTETQYF.

This clonotype was recorded many times. The J gene is TRBJ2-1, the V gene TRBV6-1, with TRBD2 matching over 8 bases. The trim removed 6 bases at V and 13 bases at J, leaving 17 bases unmatched. Germline assignment: CDR1 MNHNS and CDR2 SASEGT. This CDR3 comprises 15 residues. DNA of the CDR3: TGTGCCAGCAGCCACACTACTAGCGGCAAAGAGACCCAGTTCTTC. As protein: CASSHTTSGKETQFF.

This clonotype was seen a handful of times. A read error may be the cause here, since a much bigger clone is one base away. The genes are TRBV6-5 and TRBJ2-5; tentatively, D is TRBD2 (5 bases). The DNA end favors TRBJ2-1, so the J call may be wrong. Per germline, CDR1 MNHEY and CDR2 SVGAGI. The CDR3 extends over 14 amino acids. The CDR3 coding sequence is TGTGCCAGCAGTTACGGCGGGTTGGGAGAGACCCAGTTCTTC. Its translation is CASSYGGLGETQFF.

In regard to this clonotype: A junction boundary mismatches the germline segment, possibly from a read error. The chain carries TRBV6-1 and TRBJ2-3, with D perhaps being TRBD1 or TRBD2 (6 bases each). The CDR3 runs 15 residues. Looked up from germline, CDR1 is MNHNS and CDR2 is SASEGT. CDR3 nucleotide sequence: TGTGCCAGGGGACCCCGGGGGCCGGGCACAGATACGCAGTACTTT. This sequence encodes CARGPRGPGTDTQYF.

This clonotype was counted many times. This rearrangement joins TRBV7-6 to TRBJ1-1; D remains unclear. Trimming took off 4 bases at V and 2 bases at J, with 8 bases between the two ends. The CDR3 runs to 13 residues. Germline assignment: CDR1 SGHVS and CDR2 FNYEAQ. This chain's CDR3 is CASSYGRNTEAFF. In DNA form, the CDR3 reads TGTGCCAGCAGCTATGGCCGTAACACTGAAGCTTTCTTT.

On this clonotype: An end of the junction does not agree with germline; a read error may underlie this. V usage is TRBV27 and J usage is TRBJ2-1; 8 bases are shared with TRBD2. From germline, CDR1 is MNHEY and CDR2 SMNVEV (reference sequence). CDR3 length equals 20 residues. The CDR3 reads CASSTRRGSSGYSSSDELFF. The CDR3 DNA reads as TGTGCCAGCAGTACGAGACGGGGGTCTAGCGGGTACAGCTCCTCCGATGAGCTGTTCTTC.

The chain carries TRBV10-2 and TRBJ2-3, with 14 bases aligning to TRBD2. V was clipped by 3 bases and J by 7 bases; unmatched bases: 3. Germline lookup yields CDR1 WSHSY and CDR2 SAAADI. This CDR3 is built from 15 residues. This chain's CDR3 is CASSEGTSGGHTQYF. The CDR3 DNA reads TGCGCCAGCAGTGAAGGGACTAGCGGGGGACATACGCAGTATTTT.